This T cell receptor (beta chain) was captured by sequencing in a study of T cell responses to AZD1222 COVID-19 vaccine. CDR1 is MNHEY, CDR2 SMNVEV, per germline (reference sequence). This CDR3 region has 16 residues. Trimming at V came to 6 bases and at J to 5 bases, leaving 13 bases not matched to a gene. Findings and caveats of the study: Clonal diversity was possibly underestimated; the donors were predominantly white British and more often female. Baseline serology detected seropositivity in only a handful of AZD1222 recipients. Spike-specific TCR breadth rose after two AZD1222 doses, and depth rose as well.

Sequenced by immunoSEQ multiplex PCR; TCRdb stores in-frame clones only, minus some. Found here are around 140,000 clones, approximately 92% of them singletons; the top ten hold approximately 2.1%. As to this clone: The antigen is undetermined.

The clonotype comes from an adult who received the AZD1222 COVID-19 vaccine. The sequenced sample was peripheral blood, obtained 28 days after the second AZD1222 dose. J is TRBJ1-1 and V is TRBV27; 9 nucleotides match TRBD1. CDR3 DNA: TGTGCCAGCAGCCAACAGGGGGCGCCCCTGTGGACTGAAGCTTTCTTT. This gives the protein CASSQQGAPLWTEAFF.